This T cell receptor beta chain was obtained from a study of blood T cell repertoires in COVID-19. Clones were read by immunoSEQ multiplex PCR, and TCRdb kept only the in-frame ones, dropping some. In the table there are 260,000 or so clones, around 90% of which are singletons. This CDR3 region has 13 residues. Germline V gene data show CDR1 as SGHRS and CDR2 as YFSETQ. V lost 2 bases to trimming and J lost 8 bases; unmatched junction nucleotides: 6. This clonotype was sampled from a man between 18 and 29 years old with active or convalescent COVID-19. The sequenced sample was peripheral blood. V is TRBV5-1 and J is TRBJ1-2; 7 nucleotides align to TRBD1. CDR3 sequence: CASSFQGEKGYTF. DNA of the CDR3: TGCGCCAGCAGCTTTCAGGGGGAAAAGGGCTACACCTTC.